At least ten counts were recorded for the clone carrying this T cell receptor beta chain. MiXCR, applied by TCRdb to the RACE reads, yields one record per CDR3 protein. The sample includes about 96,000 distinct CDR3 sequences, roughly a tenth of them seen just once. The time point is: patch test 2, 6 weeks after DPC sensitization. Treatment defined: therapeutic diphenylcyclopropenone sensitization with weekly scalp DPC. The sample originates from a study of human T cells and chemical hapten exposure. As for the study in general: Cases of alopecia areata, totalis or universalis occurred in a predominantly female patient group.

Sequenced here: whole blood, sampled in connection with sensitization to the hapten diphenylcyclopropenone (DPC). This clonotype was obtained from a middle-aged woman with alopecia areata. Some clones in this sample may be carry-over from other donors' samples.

CDR3 nucleotides: TGTGCCAGCAGACGCGGGACAGGGGATTCACCCCTCCACTTT. This sequence encodes CASRRGTGDSPLHF. This chain links TRBV27 with TRBJ1-6; TRBD1 aligns across 10 bases. The germline CDR1 and CDR2 sequences are MNHEY and SMNVEV (reference sequence). Trimming at V came to 6 bases and at J to 8 bases, leaving 4 bases not matched to a gene. CDR3 length: 14 amino acids.